The present TCR beta chain was sequenced within a study of T cell repertoires in ileal Crohn's disease. Germline V gene data show CDR1 as MDHEN and CDR2 as SYDVKM. Trimming stripped 4 bases from V and 7 bases from J, with 14 bases between. There are 14 residues in the CDR3. TCRdb's copy holds only in-frame clones and misses some; the assay was immunoSEQ multiplex PCR. The sample holds thousands of clones, 55% to 75% seen once. The clonotype comes from an adult with Crohn's disease. This chain joins TRBV28 and TRBJ2-1; D is unclear. Sequencing input: ileal tissue. The CDR3 DNA sequence: TGTGCCAGCAGTTCGAGAGGAAATTGGAATGAGCAGTTCTTC. Protein sequence: CASSSRGNWNEQFF.